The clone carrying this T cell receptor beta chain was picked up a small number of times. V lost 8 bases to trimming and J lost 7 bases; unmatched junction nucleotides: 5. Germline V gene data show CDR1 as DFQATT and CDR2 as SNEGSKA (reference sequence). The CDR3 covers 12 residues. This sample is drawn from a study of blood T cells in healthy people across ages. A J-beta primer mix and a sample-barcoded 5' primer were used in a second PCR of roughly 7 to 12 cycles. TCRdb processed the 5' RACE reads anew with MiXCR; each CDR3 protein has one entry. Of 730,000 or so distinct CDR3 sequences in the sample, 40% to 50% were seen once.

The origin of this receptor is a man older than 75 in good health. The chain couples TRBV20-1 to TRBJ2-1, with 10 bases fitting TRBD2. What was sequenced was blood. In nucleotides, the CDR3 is TGCAGTTTAATAGCGGGAGGAAATGAGCAGTTCTTC. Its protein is CSLIAGGNEQFF.